The text below deals with one T cell receptor (beta chain). Its cognate antigen is unknown. At the Johns Hopkins FTIC core, DNA taken from cultured CD4+ T cells was sequenced by way of the Oncomine TCR Beta short-read assay. TCRdb called the PCR reads again in MiXCR, with one record for every CDR3 protein. In the table there are about 5,600 distinct CDR3 sequences, around two fifths of which are singletons. The data derive from a study of vaccination and CD4 T cells after COVID-19. As for treatment: roughly 11-day PBMC culture with coronavirus spike peptide pools or control peptides (ViraFEST assay). These CD4+ T cells came from an unexposed donor, sampled before the COVID-19 pandemic (2011-2018). Germline V gene data show CDR1 as DFQATT and CDR2 as SNEGSKA (reference sequence). V was pared by 7 bases and J by 5 bases, with 7 bases of the junction left unmatched. The CDR3 consists of 12 residues.

This sequence originates from a human donor in good health. Sequenced sample: CD4+ T cells from blood, cultured in vitro. V gene TRBV20-1 combines with J gene TRBJ2-5, with 7 bases lining up with TRBD2. CDR3 nucleotides: TGCAGTGTGGGAGGGACCATGGAGACCCAGTACTTC. Amino acid sequence: CSVGGTMETQYF.